The 29 T cell receptor beta chains below come from one sample, sequenced in a study of PD-1 blockade in classical Hodgkin lymphoma. Relapse was seen in all patients after autologous stem cell transplantation, and brentuximab vedotin exposure was variable. Magnetic depletion of unwanted cells isolated CD4+ T cells from thawed PBMCs. The table came from immunoSEQ multiplex PCR; TCRdb's copy has only in-frame clones and leaves some out. The data contain 30,000 or so clones, 85% of them singletons. Source: CD4+ T cells from blood, taken at baseline. These receptors were obtained from a human donor with classical Hodgkin lymphoma.

V and J are TRBV5-1 and TRBJ2-2, with D perhaps TRBD2 (6 bases). Trimming shortened V by 0 bases and J by 1 base, and 7 bases separated the two germline ends. This CDR3 contains 15 residues. CDR1 and CDR2 from the germline V gene are SGHRS and YFSETQ. In nucleotides, the CDR3 is TGCGCCAGCAGCTTGGGGGACTGGAACACCGGGGAGCTGTTTTTT. The encoded protein is CASSLGDWNTGELFF.

The CDR3 region has the DNA TGTGCCAGCAGCTTTGAAGGGGGCGTCACTGAAGCTTTCTTT. It translates to CASSFEGGVTEAFF. V gene TRBV11-2 combines with J gene TRBJ1-1, with TRBD1 matching 7 bases. The CDR3 has 14 residues. Germline assignment: CDR1 SGHAT and CDR2 FQNNGV. J lost 4 bases, V lost 3 bases, and 5 bases had no gene match.

This rearrangement joins TRBV21-1 to TRBJ1-5. TRBV21-1 constitutes a pseudogene. The CDR3 has 12 amino acids. CDR3 sequence reads: CASPLSNQPQHF. CDR3 in DNA: TGTGCCAGCCCCCTTTCCAATCAGCCCCAGCATTTT.

Only one count was recorded for this clone. The V and J genes are TRBV19 and TRBJ2-2; possibly TRBD1 or TRBD2 for D (5 bases each). V lost 5 bases to trimming and J lost 6 bases, with 16 bases between them. This CDR3 region has 15 residues. Germline V CDR1 and CDR2: LNHDA, SQIVND (reference sequence). The CDR3 is CASSPGEGRAGELFF. Written as DNA, the CDR3 is TGTGCCAGTAGTCCTGGAGAGGGACGAGCCGGGGAGCTGTTTTTT. Together with reference TRBV19 and TRBJ2-2, the CDR3 gives the full variable domain: DGGITQSPKYLFRKEGQNVTLSCEQNLNHDAMYWYRQDPGQGLRLIYYSQIVNDFQKGDIAEGYSVSREKKESFPLTVTSAQKNPTAFYLCASSPGEGRAGELFFGEGSRLTVL.

The chain joins TRBV2 to TRBJ1-6, with unresolved D. Per the germline V gene, CDR1 is SNHLY and CDR2 is FYNNEI. The CDR3 totals 9 residues. The germline V and J ends were trimmed by 9 bases and 10 bases, with 4 bases remaining between them. The CDR3 DNA is TGTGCCAGAGGGTCACCCCTCCACTTT. Translated, it gives CARGSPLHF. Filled out from reference TRBV2 and TRBJ1-6, the complete variable domain reads EPEVTQTPSHQVTQMGQEVILRCVPISNHLYFYWYRQILGQKVEFLVSFYNNEISEKSEIFDDQFSVERPDGSNFTLKIRSTKLEDSAMYFCARGSPLHFGNGTRLTVT.

The rearrangement joins TRBV5-6 to TRBJ1-2, with a tentative D call TRBD1 (6 bases). The V end was cut by 4 bases, the J end by 6 bases, with 13 bases between. Germline loops: CDR1 SGHDT, CDR2 YYEEEE. The CDR3 is 13 amino acids. Written as DNA, the CDR3 is TGTGCCAGCAGCCTAGGGGGAGGAGATGGCTACACCTTC. This translates into CASSLGGGDGYTF.

The rearrangement links TRBV5-5 to TRBJ2-1, with 8 bases lining up with TRBD1. The CDR3 runs 13 residues. Germline V gene lookup returns CDR1 SGHKS and CDR2 YYEKEE (reference sequence). J lost 9 bases, V lost 3 bases, and 5 bases had no gene match. CDR3 in DNA: TGTGCCAGCAGCTACGGACAGGGACTTGAGCAGTTCTTC. It specifies CASSYGQGLEQFF.

Concerning this clone itself: At one end the junction does not follow the germline gene, possibly because of a read error. The V call is TRBV5-4, the J call TRBJ2-7; 7 bases match TRBD2. The CDR3 is 15 amino acids. Germline V gene data show CDR1 as SGHNT and CDR2 as YYREEE (reference sequence). This chain's CDR3 is CARSFRLAESYEQYF. The CDR3 bases are TGTGCCAGAAGCTTCAGGCTAGCGGAGTCCTACGAGCAGTACTTC.

The chain joins TRBV15 to TRBJ2-7; D is possibly TRBD1 (5 bases). Germline values: CDR1 LNHNV, CDR2 YYDKDF (reference sequence). The CDR3 consists of 14 residues. Between the trimmed V and J ends, which lost 1 base and 3 bases, there was a span of 10 bases. The CDR3 sequence: CATSRVLQGYEQYF. The DNA of the CDR3 is TGTGCCACCAGCAGAGTTTTGCAGGGCTACGAGCAGTACTTC. Supplemented by reference TRBV15 and TRBJ2-7, the full variable domain reads DAMVIQNPRYQVTQFGKPVTLSCSQTLNHNVMYWYQQKSSQAPKLLFHYYDKDFNNEADTPDNFQSRRPNTSFCFLDIRSPGLGDTAMYLCATSRVLQGYEQYFGPGTRLTVT.

The chain uses TRBV5-6 and TRBJ1-6, with 9 bases lining up with TRBD1. The germline CDR1 and CDR2 sequences are SGHDT and YYEEEE. V lost 4 bases to trimming and J lost 6 bases; unmatched junction nucleotides: 5. The CDR3 spans 15 residues. DNA of the CDR3: TGTGCCAGCAGCCTGCAGGGACAGGGTAATTCACCCCTCCACTTT. Its translation: CASSLQGQGNSPLHF.

The V call is TRBV28, the J call TRBJ1-6, with 9 bases fitting TRBD1. This CDR3 region has 17 residues. V lost 3 bases and J lost 9; bases outside the gene matches: 12. Per germline, CDR1 MDHEN and CDR2 SYDVKM. The CDR3 DNA follows: TGTGCCAGCAGTTTGCCCCCCTGGACAGGGGAGCGTTCACCCCTCCACTTT. Translated: CASSLPPWTGERSPLHF. The full variable domain, its missing parts supplied by reference TRBV28 and TRBJ1-6, is DVKVTQSSRYLVKRTGEKVFLECVQDMDHENMFWYRQDPGLGLRLIYFSYDVKMKEKGDIPEGYSVSREKKERFSLILESASTNQTSMYLCASSLPPWTGERSPLHFGNGTRLTVT.

This clone was seen just once. The chain carries TRBV5-1 and TRBJ1-2, with TRBD1 matching 7 bases. In germline, CDR1 is SGHRS, CDR2 YFSETQ. Trimming took 3 bases from V and 3 from J; bases not matched to a gene: 5. This CDR3 is 14 amino acids long. The chain's CDR3 is CASSSGGGDYGYTF. CDR3 coding DNA: TGCGCCAGCAGCTCAGGGGGAGGGGACTATGGCTACACCTTC.

A note on this clone: The junction and the germline gene differ at one end; a read error may be behind it. The chain links TRBV12-5 to TRBJ1-1; possibly TRBD1 for D (6 bases). This CDR3 is 12 amino acids long. In germline, CDR1 is LGHNT, CDR2 FRNRAP. CDR3 amino acids: CASGPGGATRVF. The CDR3 DNA follows: TGTGCTAGTGGTCCTGGGGGGGCGACTCGCGTCTTT.

The chain uses TRBV9 and TRBJ1-1; TRBD1 matches at 8 bases. The J segment lost 9 bases and the V segment lost 3 bases, leaving 13 bases of the junction unmatched. This CDR3 is 15 amino acids long. Germline CDR1 is SGDLS and CDR2 is YYNGEE. CDR3 DNA: TGTGCCAGCAGCGCTGACAGGGGTCAAGGGCGCCAAGCTTTCTTT. Its protein product is CASSADRGQGRQAFF.

The chain is built from TRBV7-8 and TRBJ1-2; TRBD1 might be the D (5 bases). The length of the CDR3 is 15 residues. Trimming removed 4 bases from V and 3 bases from J, with 15 bases in between. Per the germline V gene, CDR1 is SGHVS and CDR2 is FQNEAQ. CDR3 sequence reads: CASSSASDSDYGYTF. CDR3 nucleotide sequence: TGTGCCAGCAGCTCAGCAAGTGACAGCGACTATGGCTACACCTTC.

The CDR3 nucleotides read TGTGCCAGTAGTACCCGGGACAGGGCAAAATCCAACTATGGCTACACCTTC. This codes for CASSTRDRAKSNYGYTF. This chain connects TRBV19 to TRBJ1-2; the match to TRBD1 covers 9 bases. J was trimmed by 2 bases and V by 4 bases; bases with no gene match: 11. The CDR3 has 17 amino acids. Germline V CDR1 and CDR2: LNHDA, SQIVND (reference sequence).

The chain employs TRBV10-1 and TRBJ2-7; 7 bases line up with TRBD1. There are 13 residues in the CDR3. Germline assignment: CDR1 WNHNN and CDR2 SYGVQD (reference sequence). Unmatched junction bases numbered 3, after V lost 5 bases and J lost 2 bases. The CDR3 DNA is TGCGCCAGCAGTAGGGACAGAGCCTACGAGCAGTACTTC. Translated: CASSRDRAYEQYF.

V is TRBV5-1 and J is TRBJ1-4; perhaps TRBD1 as D (6 bases). The germline V and J ends were trimmed by 0 bases and 10 bases, with 13 bases remaining between them. The CDR3 is 14 amino acids. Germline values: CDR1 SGHRS, CDR2 YFSETQ. CDR3 in amino acids: CASSLDRVGGKLFF. CDR3 DNA sequence: TGCGCCAGCAGCTTGGACAGGGTAGGCGGAAAACTGTTTTTT.

The V and J genes are TRBV6-5 and TRBJ2-7; possible D gene TRBD2, 5 bases. There are 13 residues in the CDR3. The V and J ends lost 5 bases and 1 base respectively, with 9 bases between them. Germline V gene data show CDR1 as MNHEY and CDR2 as SVGAGI. The CDR3 DNA sequence: TGTGCCAGCAGTCCCGGGGTGTCCTACGAGCAGTACTTC. Translation: CASSPGVSYEQYF.

This clone was counted a few times. The gene calls are TRBV5-1 and TRBJ2-2; weak D call: TRBD2 (6 bases). This CDR3 comprises 16 residues. The germline V gene has CDR1 SGHRS and CDR2 YFSETQ. Deletions cut 1 base from V and 0 bases from J, with 10 bases between. The CDR3 DNA sequence: TGCGCCAGCAGCTTGATTAGCGGCGCGAACACCGGGGAGCTGTTTTTT. Translation: CASSLISGANTGELFF.

The chain couples TRBV4-2 to TRBJ2-2; D is possibly TRBD2 (6 bases). Trimming removed 4 bases at V and 2 bases at J, with 17 bases between. The CDR3 loop spans 17 amino acids. CDR1 is LGHNA, CDR2 YNFKEQ, per germline. DNA of the CDR3: TGTGCCAGCAGCCCCACGGGGCTAGCGAATAACACCGGGGAGCTGTTTTTT. Protein sequence: CASSPTGLANNTGELFF.

The chain links TRBV30 to TRBJ2-3; D may correspond to TRBD1 or TRBD2 (9 bases each). Per the germline V gene, CDR1 is GTSNPN and CDR2 is SVGIG (reference sequence). V lost 3 bases and J 5 bases, leaving 33 bases between the germline ends. This CDR3 spans 20 amino acids. The CDR3 protein is CAWRLPLTGGSLAGIDTQYF. CDR3 coding DNA: TGTGCCTGGAGACTCCCTCTGACAGGGGGTTCACTAGCGGGCATAGATACGCAGTATTTT.

The CDR3 sequence is CASVERGFGTDTQYF. The CDR3 nucleotides read TGTGCCAGCGTAGAAAGGGGGTTCGGCACAGATACGCAGTATTTT. This sequence joins TRBV6-1 and TRBJ2-3; D may be TRBD1 (6 bases). This CDR3 comprises 15 residues. Between the trimmed V and J ends, which lost 8 bases and 1 base, there was a span of 16 bases. Per the germline V gene, CDR1 is MNHNS and CDR2 is SASEGT.

This sequence joins TRBV2 and TRBJ2-2; D is perhaps TRBD2 (5 bases). This CDR3 has 15 residues. Germline V lookup: CDR1 SNHLY, CDR2 FYNNEI. Trimming stripped 6 bases from V and 5 bases from J, with 16 bases between. CDR3 protein: CASSFLQRVTGELFF. The CDR3 coding sequence is TGTGCCAGCAGCTTTCTTCAGAGGGTAACCGGGGAGCTGTTTTTT.

The chain uses TRBV11-1 and TRBJ2-7; D gene uncertain. CDR1 SGHAT and CDR2 FQDESV come from the germline V gene (reference sequence). The CDR3 spans 14 residues. Trimming left V 6 bases short and J 2 bases short, with 14 bases between. The CDR3 DNA sequence: TGTGCCAGCAGTTACCCCCCCCGGCCCTACGAGCAGTACTTC. It yields the protein CASSYPPRPYEQYF. Drawing the rest from reference TRBV11-1 and TRBJ2-7, the complete variable domain is EAEVAQSPRYKITEKSQAVAFWCDPISGHATLYWYRQILGQGPELLVQFQDESVVDDSQLPKDRFSAERLKGVDSTLKIQPAELGDSAMYLCASSYPPRPYEQYFGPGTRLTVT.

The genes are TRBV11-2 and TRBJ2-7; no clear D. Germline lookup yields CDR1 SGHAT and CDR2 FQNNGV. V shed 3 bases and J shed 4 bases, with 13 bases lying between them. The CDR3 has 14 residues. In DNA, the CDR3 is TGTGCCAGCAGCTTCTCCAAGGGTAGATACGAGCAGTACTTC. This sequence encodes CASSFSKGRYEQYF.

This clone has just a few counts. The chain combines TRBV29-1 with TRBJ1-1; D possibly corresponds to TRBD1 (6 bases). CDR3 length equals 12 residues. The germline CDR1 and CDR2 sequences are SQVTM and ANQGSEA. Trimming took off 6 bases at V and 1 base at J, with 9 bases between the two ends. CDR3 nucleotides: TGCAGCGTCAGGACAGAGAACACTGAAGCTTTCTTT. Its protein product is CSVRTENTEAFF.

J is TRBJ1-2 and V is TRBV6-1, with a tentative D call TRBD1 (5 bases). The ends were cut back, 6 bases at V and 6 bases at J, with 11 bases in the middle. The CDR3 runs 12 residues. The germline V gene encodes CDR1 MNHNS and CDR2 SASEGT. The CDR3 bases are TGTGCCAGCAGGGCAGGGTCAAATGGCTACACCTTC. The encoded protein is CASRAGSNGYTF.

This clone has only one observation. The genes are TRBV19 and TRBJ1-2; the D gene is possibly TRBD1 (5 bases). The V gene's germline CDR1 is LNHDA and CDR2 SQIVND (reference sequence). There are 18 residues in the CDR3. Trimming removed 4 bases at V and 7 bases at J, with 28 bases between. Written as DNA, the CDR3 is TGTGCCAGTAGTACCGGACGAGGGGCCCAACTTAGAAGGGGTGGCTACACCTTC. Residues: CASSTGRGAQLRRGGYTF.